This TCR beta chain is from a study of CD8+ T cells in alopecia areata. The study's findings and limits: Mice showed TCR sharing more clearly than patients did, possibly owing to HLA. Both scalp clonality and the expanded CD8+ clones among the top 100 showed a significant decrease with tofacitinib. Higher clonality than in normal scalp was seen in lesional scalp, especially alopecia totalis/universalis.

This clone was picked up a small number of times. As yet, its antigen is unknown. Described treatment: oral pan-JAK inhibitor, 5-10 mg twice daily. Using a FACSAria, the CD4+ and CD8+ T cells were sorted from the PBMCs. This CDR3 has 12 amino acids. Trimming cost V 6 bases and J 9 bases, with 13 bases left between them. CDR1 and CDR2 from the germline V gene are SEHNR and FQNEAQ (reference sequence). cDNA serving as the sequencing template came from extracted, reverse transcribed RNA. Libraries were prepared by immunoSEQ multiplex PCR; TCRdb keeps only in-frame clonotypes and omits some of them. There are about 110,000 clones in the sample; roughly three fifths occur only once, and 12% lies in the top ten.

This receptor was taken from a human donor with alopecia areata. This chain links TRBV7-9 with TRBJ2-3; the D gene is possibly TRBD2 (6 bases). Sequencing was performed on CD8+ T cells sorted from blood, taken at week 24, from a patient treated with tofacitinib. The CDR3, as DNA: TGTGCCAGCAGAGTCGAGGGAGGCACGCAGTATTTT. It specifies CASRVEGGTQYF. Full variable domain (outside the CDR3, taken from reference TRBV7-9 and TRBJ2-3): DTGVSQNPRHKITKRGQNVTFRCDPISEHNRLYWYRQTLGQGPEFLTYFQNEAQLEKSRLLSDRFSAERPKGSFSTLEIQRTEQGDSAMYLCASRVEGGTQYFGPGTRLTVL.